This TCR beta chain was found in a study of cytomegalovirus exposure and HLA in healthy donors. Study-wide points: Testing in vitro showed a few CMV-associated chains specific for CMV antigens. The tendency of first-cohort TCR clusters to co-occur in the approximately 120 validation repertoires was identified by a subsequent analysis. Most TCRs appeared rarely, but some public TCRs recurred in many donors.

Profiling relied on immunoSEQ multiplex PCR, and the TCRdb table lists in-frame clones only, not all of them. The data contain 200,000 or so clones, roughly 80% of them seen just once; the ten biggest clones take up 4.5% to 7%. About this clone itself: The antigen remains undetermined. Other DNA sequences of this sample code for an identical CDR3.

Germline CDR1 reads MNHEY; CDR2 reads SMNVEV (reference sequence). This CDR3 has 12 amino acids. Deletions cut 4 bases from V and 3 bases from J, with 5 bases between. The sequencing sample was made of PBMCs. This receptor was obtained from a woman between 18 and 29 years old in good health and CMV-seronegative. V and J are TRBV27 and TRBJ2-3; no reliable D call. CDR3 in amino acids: CASSSGTDTQYF. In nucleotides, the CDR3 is TGTGCCAGCAGTTCCGGAACAGATACGCAGTATTTT.